This TCR beta chain was captured in a study of regulatory T cells in long-lasting Graves disease. Study-wide points: It was in persistent disease that TRBV28, TRBJ1-2 and TRBJ2-5 were favored. Newly diagnosed Graves' patients had higher TCR diversity than persistent ones.

The time point: newly diagnosed GD, antithyroid drugs for less than 3 months. Preparation of the TCR library used RNA extracted from PBMCs. The V gene lost 6 bases and the J gene lost 5 bases, with 11 bases spanning the gap. Germline V lookup: CDR1 MDHEN, CDR2 SYDVKM. There are 12 residues in the CDR3. Arm-PCR of CDR3 regions with iRepertoire HTBI primers generated TCR beta libraries. One entry per CDR3 protein results from TCRdb running MiXCR on the multiplex PCR reads. The sample has around 400,000 distinct CDR3 sequences; 10% to 15% are singletons. The sample holds many counts of this clonotype. Its antigen is undetermined. This same sample was also taken into another study, of T cells in Graves' hyperthyroidism and ophthalmopathy. That work contributes: The study defined stable Graves' hyperthyroidism as no ophthalmopathy progression within 18 months.

This clonotype originated in a woman between 18 and 30 years old with Graves disease. This rearrangement joins TRBV28 to TRBJ2-7, with D maybe TRBD1 (5 bases). The sequences come from peripheral blood mononuclear cells (PBMCs), collected at new diagnosis, from a patient treated with antithyroid drugs. This CDR3 is CASRVRGNEQYF. The DNA for the CDR3 is TGTGCCAGCAGAGTAAGGGGCAACGAGCAGTACTTC.